The 12 T cell receptor beta chains below all came from one sample that was sequenced in a study of T cells in Graves' hyperthyroidism and ophthalmopathy. RNA transcripts were the template for amplifying TCR beta CDR3 regions. Primed by the HTBI set, a first-round RT-PCR was run on the TCR CDR3. TCRdb processed the multiplex PCR reads anew with MiXCR; each CDR3 protein has one entry. The data show hundreds of thousands of distinct CDR3 sequences, with 14% seen just once and about 10% held by the top ten. Specimen: blood. These receptors were taken from a woman aged 18-30 years with Graves' hyperthyroidism.

This clonotype was seen many times. The chain combines TRBV3-1 with TRBJ1-6, with 11 positions matching TRBD1. Germline V gene lookup returns CDR1 LGHDT and CDR2 YNNKEL (reference sequence). With V trimmed by 4 bases and J by 11 bases, 4 bases remained unmatched. This CDR3 is built from 14 residues. Written as DNA, the CDR3 is TGTGCCAGCAGCCTAGGACAGGGGGCGACACCCCTCCACTTT. Its translation: CASSLGQGATPLHF.

This clonotype was counted ten times or more. J is TRBJ2-2 and V is TRBV28, with 11 bases aligning to TRBD2. After removal of 7 bases from V and 2 bases from J, the junction contained 9 bases not matched to a gene. The CDR3 runs to 17 residues. Germline V CDR1 and CDR2: MDHEN, SYDVKM. The CDR3 reads CASKGLAGGPNTGELFF. The CDR3 coding sequence is TGTGCCAGCAAAGGTCTAGCGGGAGGCCCTAACACCGGGGAGCTGTTTTTT.

With regard to this clonotype: The junction and the germline gene differ at one end; a read error may be behind it. CDR3 in DNA: TGCAGTGCCAGCGGACTAGCCGGCCTCAATGGGCAGTTCTTC. Protein sequence: CSASGLAGLNGQFF. The V gene is TRBV20-1, the J gene TRBJ2-1; TRBD2 matches 8 bases. CDR3 size: 14 residues. The germline gives CDR1 DFQATT, CDR2 SNEGSKA (reference sequence).

This chain joins TRBV7-9 and TRBJ1-2; no clear D gene. The CDR3 is made up of 15 amino acids. V shed 1 base and J shed 3 bases, with 12 bases lying between them. Germline assignment: CDR1 SEHNR and CDR2 FQNEAQ (reference sequence). This CDR3 is CASSLVLEGHYGYTF. DNA of the CDR3: TGTGCCAGCAGCTTAGTGCTGGAGGGCCACTATGGCTACACCTTC. Variable domain in full (rest from reference TRBV7-9 and TRBJ1-2): DTGVSQNPRHKITKRGQNVTFRCDPISEHNRLYWYRQTLGQGPEFLTYFQNEAQLEKSRLLSDRFSAERPKGSFSTLEIQRTEQGDSAMYLCASSLVLEGHYGYTFGSGTRLTVV.

At least ten counts were recorded for this clonotype. The rearrangement links TRBV20-1 to TRBJ2-3, with a tentative D call TRBD2 (6 bases). This CDR3 comprises 13 residues. Germline CDR1 reads DFQATT; CDR2 reads SNEGSKA (reference sequence). The V gene lost 5 bases and the J gene lost 4 bases, with 13 bases spanning the gap. The CDR3 coding sequence is TGCAGTGCTCCTCTAGCGCTCTCAGATACGCAGTATTTT. This sequence encodes CSAPLALSDTQYF.

This clonotype was seen many times. The chain carries TRBV20-1 and TRBJ1-1; D gene unclear. Looked up from germline, CDR1 is DFQATT and CDR2 is SNEGSKA (reference sequence). The CDR3 has 13 amino acids. V was cut by 5 bases and J by 1 base, with 11 bases left in between. CDR3: CSAFTPGNTEAFF. The CDR3 coding sequence is TGCAGTGCTTTCACTCCCGGGAACACTGAAGCTTTCTTT.

This clonotype was found a few times. The chain combines TRBV7-2 with TRBJ2-5; TRBD1 or TRBD2 may be the D gene (5 bases each). CDR3 size: 16 residues. Germline assignment: CDR1 SGHTA and CDR2 FQGNSA. Trimming removed 6 bases from V and 3 bases from J, with 20 bases in between. The CDR3 DNA follows: TGTGCCAGCAGTTTCTTCTCCGGGACGCCCGAAGAGACCCAGTACTTC. The encoded protein is CASSFFSGTPEETQYF.

CDR3 region: CASSYHRKAYEQYF. The CDR3 nucleotides are TGTGCCAGCAGCTACCACAGGAAAGCCTACGAGCAGTACTTC. This sequence joins TRBV7-3 and TRBJ2-7, with D possibly being TRBD1 (5 bases). Germline V gene data show CDR1 as SGHTA and CDR2 as FQGTGA. The germline V and J ends were trimmed by 4 bases and 2 bases, with 12 bases remaining between them. The CDR3 has 14 amino acids.

The chain is built from TRBV7-9 and TRBJ1-2, with D possibly being TRBD1 (5 bases). Germline V gene lookup returns CDR1 SEHNR and CDR2 FQNEAQ (reference sequence). This CDR3 is built from 18 residues. V was shortened by 1 base and J by 4 bases, with 22 bases between the two germline ends. DNA of the CDR3: TGTGCCAGCAGCTTAGGGAATAGCTGGGACGGCCGGGGCTATGGCTACACCTTC. Its translation is CASSLGNSWDGRGYGYTF. Full variable domain (missing parts from reference TRBV7-9 and TRBJ1-2): DTGVSQNPRHKITKRGQNVTFRCDPISEHNRLYWYRQTLGQGPEFLTYFQNEAQLEKSRLLSDRFSAERPKGSFSTLEIQRTEQGDSAMYLCASSLGNSWDGRGYGYTFGSGTRLTVV.

The chain has TRBV7-9 and TRBJ2-3, with D perhaps matching TRBD1 (5 bases). CDR3 length: 12 residues. Germline-derived CDR1 and CDR2 are SEHNR and FQNEAQ (reference sequence). V was shortened by 4 bases and J by 6 bases, with 8 bases between the two germline ends. CDR3 DNA: TGTGCCAGCAGCTGGGGCCCGGATACGCAGTATTTT. Translation gives CASSWGPDTQYF.

The gene calls are TRBV29-1 and TRBJ2-5; D remains ambiguous. Germline CDR1 and CDR2: SQVTM and ANQGSEA. Trimming left V 4 bases short and J 2 bases short, with 14 bases between. The CDR3 has 14 amino acids. The CDR3 reads CSVGPLGRQETQYF. In DNA, the CDR3 is TGCAGCGTTGGCCCCTTGGGCAGGCAAGAGACCCAGTACTTC.

This chain links TRBV14 with TRBJ2-1; no reliable D call. The germline V gene has CDR1 SGHDN and CDR2 FVKESK. The CDR3 spans 14 residues. The V end lost 0 bases, the J end lost 10 bases, and 13 bases lay between the germline ends. CDR3 region: CASSQDLRTYEQFF. The CDR3 nucleotides are TGTGCCAGCAGCCAAGATCTCCGGACCTACGAGCAGTTCTTC.